This T cell receptor beta chain was identified in a study of blood T cell repertoires in COVID-19. Study in general: There were acute and convalescent COVID-19 samples, and they came from the United States, Italy and Spain. In each case, the material was cDNA or gDNA derived from T cells, B-cell-depleted T cells, or PBMCs.

This clone was recorded once. V lost 1 base and J 1 base, leaving 11 bases between the germline ends. CDR1 and CDR2 from the germline V gene are SGHVS and FQNEAQ. This CDR3 is 16 amino acids long. The authors' processing: Reference gene primers were amplified, and this amplification served to estimate nucleated cell counts. The assay was immunoSEQ multiplex PCR, and TCRdb's table has in-frame clones only and misses some. V and J calls and clone size come straight from that table; D and trimming were deduced from the DNA. The data hold roughly 84,000 clones, with approximately 81% observed a single time.

The sequence was collected from a woman aged 80 or older with acute or convalescent COVID-19. The chain carries TRBV7-8 and TRBJ1-5, with a weak D call TRBD1 (5 bases). Input material: peripheral blood. This CDR3 is CASSLVPGYSNQPQHF. The CDR3 DNA follows: TGTGCCAGCAGCTTAGTGCCAGGGTACAGCAATCAGCCCCAGCATTTT.